These 24 T cell receptor beta chains were sequenced from one sample in a study of cytomegalovirus exposure and HLA in healthy donors. Libraries were prepared by immunoSEQ multiplex PCR; TCRdb keeps only in-frame clonotypes and omits some of them. The data contain around 140,000 clones, over 80% of them singletons. Material for sequencing was PBMCs. These receptors were collected from a man aged 18 to 29 in good health and CMV-seropositive.

J is TRBJ2-2 and V is TRBV4-1, with D hard to call. Looked up from germline, CDR1 is MGHRA and CDR2 is YSYEKL. Trimming left V 1 base short and J 6 bases short, with 12 bases between. This CDR3 has 15 amino acids. The CDR3 loop reads CASSQAIQESGELFF. DNA for the CDR3: TGCGCCAGCAGCCAAGCCATTCAGGAATCCGGGGAGCTGTTTTTT.

The count of this clone is one. The chain recombines TRBV5-1 with TRBJ1-4; D may be TRBD1 (5 bases). V was pared by 2 bases and J by 8 bases, with 16 bases between. Germline V gene data show CDR1 as SGHRS and CDR2 as YFSETQ. This CDR3 has 15 residues. CDR3 DNA sequence: TGCGCCAGCAGCTTCCGGGACTCGGGAAACGAAAAACTGTTTTTT. Its protein product is CASSFRDSGNEKLFF. The entire variable domain, with the rest obtained from reference TRBV5-1 and TRBJ1-4, is as follows: KAGVTQTPRYLIKTRGQQVTLSCSPISGHRSVSWYQQTPGQGLQFLFEYFSETQRNKGNFPGRFSGRQFSNSRSEMNVSTLELGDSALYLCASSFRDSGNEKLFFGSGTQLSVL.

The rearrangement links TRBV29-1 to TRBJ1-2; D may be TRBD1 (6 bases). Germline lookup yields CDR1 SQVTM and CDR2 ANQGSEA. The CDR3 has 13 amino acids. V lost 4 bases and J lost 4, with 13 bases in between. Here the CDR3 DNA reads TGCAGCGTTGCCGACAGGTTGAGCTATGGCTACACCTTC. Translating gives CSVADRLSYGYTF.

For the CDR3, the DNA is TGTGCCAGCAGCCCCCACTCGGGGCGGGGGACTTACAATGAGCAGTTCTTC. Translation gives CASSPHSGRGTYNEQFF. The chain couples TRBV7-8 to TRBJ2-1; TRBD2 matches 7 bases. Germline-derived CDR1 and CDR2 are SGHVS and FQNEAQ. Unmatched junction bases numbered 14, after V lost 5 bases and J lost 4 bases. The CDR3 loop spans 17 amino acids.

The gene calls are TRBV29-1 and TRBJ2-3; unclear D gene. The CDR3 is 11 amino acids. Germline V CDR1 and CDR2: SQVTM, ANQGSEA. V lost 8 bases and J 0 bases, leaving 6 bases between the germline ends. CDR3 sequence reads: CSPVSTDTQYF. CDR3 DNA: TGCAGCCCGGTTAGCACAGATACGCAGTATTTT.

V usage is TRBV5-6 and J usage is TRBJ1-1; TRBD1 matches at 7 bases. Per the germline V gene, CDR1 is SGHDT and CDR2 is YYEEEE. V lost 4 bases and J lost 1; bases outside the gene matches: 7. This CDR3 comprises 15 residues. The CDR3 DNA follows: TGTGCCAGCAGCCTCCGGACAGGATGGAACACTGAAGCTTTCTTT. Protein: CASSLRTGWNTEAFF.

The chain recombines TRBV18 with TRBJ1-5; a possible D gene is TRBD1 (5 bases). This CDR3 is built from 15 residues. V was trimmed by 4 bases and J by 3 bases, leaving 13 bases between them. In germline, CDR1 is KGHSH, CDR2 LQKENI. The DNA of the CDR3 is TGTGCCAGCTCACGGGAAGGGACTCTCAATCAGCCCCAGCATTTT. As protein: CASSREGTLNQPQHF.

The rearrangement uses TRBV19 and TRBJ1-2, with 7 nucleotides matching TRBD1. Germline CDR1 LNHDA, CDR2 SQIVND (reference sequence). V shed 2 bases and J 8 bases; nucleotides not matched to a gene: 8. The CDR3 totals 14 residues. The CDR3 loop reads CASSISGTATGYTF. CDR3 in DNA: TGTGCCAGTAGTATATCCGGGACAGCCACCGGCTACACCTTC.

V and J are TRBV15 and TRBJ2-1, with D tentatively TRBD2 (6 bases). The CDR3 length is 19 residues. Trimming left V 1 base short and J 0 bases short, with 19 bases between. CDR1 is LNHNV, CDR2 YYDKDF, per germline (reference sequence). CDR3 DNA: TGTGCCACCAGCAGAGGAGGGAGCGGAGGGCCGAGCTCCTACAATGAGCAGTTCTTC. Translation gives CATSRGGSGGPSSYNEQFF. Based on the CDR3 plus reference TRBV15 and TRBJ2-1, the full variable domain is DAMVIQNPRYQVTQFGKPVTLSCSQTLNHNVMYWYQQKSSQAPKLLFHYYDKDFNNEADTPDNFQSRRPNTSFCFLDIRSPGLGDTAMYLCATSRGGSGGPSSYNEQFFGPGTRLTVL.

This chain connects TRBV4-1 to TRBJ2-5; D may be TRBD1 (5 bases). Germline values: CDR1 MGHRA, CDR2 YSYEKL. V was pared by 0 bases and J by 1 base, with 9 bases between. The CDR3 runs to 15 residues. The CDR3 is CASSQEGRAQETQYF. CDR3 nucleotides: TGCGCCAGCAGCCAAGAAGGCAGGGCCCAAGAGACCCAGTACTTC.

The chain employs TRBV5-4 and TRBJ2-5, with TRBD1 as a possible D gene (6 bases). Germline CDR1 and CDR2: SGHNT and YYREEE (reference sequence). CDR3 length: 13 residues. V was clipped by 2 bases and J by 5 bases, with 10 bases between them. CDR3 region: CASSLQGAETQYF. The CDR3 DNA sequence: TGTGCCAGCAGCTTACAGGGTGCGGAGACCCAGTACTTC.

This chain uses TRBV20-1 with TRBJ1-1, with D possibly matching TRBD1 (5 bases). The germline gives CDR1 DFQATT, CDR2 SNEGSKA (reference sequence). The CDR3 loop spans 11 amino acids. V shed 3 bases and J shed 10 bases, with 12 bases lying between them. This chain's CDR3 is CSASRDLGAFF. In DNA, the CDR3 is TGCAGTGCTAGCCGGGACTTGGGAGCTTTCTTT.

This sequence joins TRBV2 and TRBJ2-4; TRBD2 matches at 8 bases. Per the germline V gene, CDR1 is SNHLY and CDR2 is FYNNEI. V lost 4 bases, J lost 7 bases, and 3 bases stayed unmatched. The CDR3 contains 13 residues. DNA of the CDR3: TGTGCCAGCAGTGGCGGACTAGCCAACATTCAGTACTTC. It codes for CASSGGLANIQYF.

This clone was seen once. This chain connects TRBV30 to TRBJ2-7; perhaps TRBD2 as D (5 bases). The CDR3 totals 14 residues. The ends were cut back, 3 bases at V and 5 bases at J, with 17 bases in the middle. The germline V gene has CDR1 GTSNPN and CDR2 SVGIG (reference sequence). The CDR3 sequence is CAWSPGRGSNEQYF. The CDR3 nucleotides read TGTGCCTGGAGCCCCGGTCGAGGGTCCAACGAGCAGTACTTC.

This clone was observed once. The V call is TRBV11-2, the J call TRBJ1-3; D is unclear. Germline V CDR1 and CDR2: SGHAT, FQNNGV. Trimming took 0 bases from V and 4 from J, leaving 4 bases between them. This CDR3 has 13 amino acids. The CDR3: CASSLDRGNTIYF. CDR3 in DNA: TGTGCCAGCAGCTTAGATCGGGGAAACACCATATATTTT. Together with reference TRBV11-2 and TRBJ1-3, the CDR3 gives the full variable domain: EAGVAQSPRYKIIEKRQSVAFWCNPISGHATLYWYQQILGQGPKLLIQFQNNGVVDDSQLPKDRFSAERLKGVDSTLKIQPAKLEDSAVYLCASSLDRGNTIYFGEGSWLTVV.

The chain is built from TRBV6-6 and TRBJ1-2; D is unresolved. V dropped 0 bases and J dropped 2 bases, with 7 bases sitting between them. There are 14 residues in the CDR3. The germline CDR1 and CDR2 sequences are MNHNY and SVGAGI (reference sequence). CDR3 sequence reads: CASSYSNSNYGYTF. The CDR3 coding sequence is TGTGCCAGCAGTTACTCGAACAGCAACTATGGCTACACCTTC.

V gene TRBV11-2 combines with J gene TRBJ2-1; 10 nucleotides line up with TRBD2. The CDR3 totals 19 residues. The V gene's germline CDR1 is SGHAT and CDR2 FQNNGV. V trimming: 4 bases; J trimming: 4 bases; junction bases outside the gene matches: 16. The CDR3 here is CASSSPRLAGITNYNEQFF. The CDR3 DNA sequence: TGTGCCAGCAGCTCGCCCAGACTAGCGGGTATCACTAATTACAATGAGCAGTTCTTC.

The V gene is TRBV19, the J gene TRBJ2-5; D is ambiguous. The V gene's germline CDR1 is LNHDA and CDR2 SQIVND (reference sequence). This CDR3 has 15 amino acids. The V end lost 5 bases, the J end lost 4 bases, and 17 bases lay between the germline ends. The CDR3 sequence is CASSAITEMRETQYF. The CDR3 bases are TGTGCCAGTAGTGCGATAACAGAGATGCGAGAGACCCAGTACTTC.

The CDR3 nucleotides read TGTGCCAGCACCCCCTCACCGGGACAGGCTAAAGGAAACACCATATATTTT. This gives the protein CASTPSPGQAKGNTIYF. The chain couples TRBV5-6 to TRBJ1-3, with 8 bases aligning to TRBD1. The V segment lost 6 bases and the J segment 4 bases; nucleotides outside the gene matches: 15. CDR3 size: 17 residues. From germline, CDR1 is SGHDT and CDR2 YYEEEE.

In this sample, this clone turned up a few times. This CDR3 is CASSFQPSGAFF. The CDR3 DNA reads TGTGCCAGCAGCTTCCAACCCTCGGGAGCTTTCTTT. The J gene is TRBJ1-1, the V gene TRBV12-1. TRBV12-1 is annotated as a pseudogene. The CDR3 is 12 amino acids.

The J gene is TRBJ2-3, the V gene TRBV5-1, with D uncertain. Germline lookup yields CDR1 SGHRS and CDR2 YFSETQ. V was clipped by 2 bases and J by 1 base, with 11 bases between them. This CDR3 region has 15 residues. The CDR3 region has the DNA TGCGCCAGCAGCTTAATTGCCAGCGGCACAGATACGCAGTATTTT. Its translation: CASSLIASGTDTQYF.

The chain employs TRBV18 and TRBJ1-2; 7 nucleotides align to TRBD1. The V segment lost 3 bases and the J segment 7 bases; nucleotides outside the gene matches: 5. The CDR3 consists of 13 residues. From germline, CDR1 is KGHSH and CDR2 LQKENI. CDR3 sequence (DNA): TGTGCCAGCTCACCGACAGGGAAGGGTGGCTACACCTTC. Protein product: CASSPTGKGGYTF.

The chain uses TRBV6-1 and TRBJ2-7; D gene unclear. The length of the CDR3 is 12 residues. Germline V gene data show CDR1 as MNHNS and CDR2 as SASEGT. V gave up 8 bases and J gave up 2 bases, with 10 bases separating them. The CDR3 DNA follows: TGTGCCAGCTTGACTGTTACCTACGAGCAGTACTTC. Translation: CASLTVTYEQYF.

V is TRBV19 and J is TRBJ2-4; TRBD2 matches at 10 bases. Trimming removed 6 bases from V and 3 bases from J; junction bases left unmatched: 8. Germline V gene sequence: CDR1 LNHDA, CDR2 SQIVND (reference sequence). The CDR3 totals 16 residues. CDR3 sequence (DNA): TGTGCCAGTAGCCTAGCGGGGGCGTGGGTCAAAAACATTCAGTACTTC. Its translation is CASSLAGAWVKNIQYF.